Shown below are 11 T cell receptor beta chains from a single sample sequenced in a study of blood T cell repertoires in COVID-19. The method was immunoSEQ multiplex PCR; TCRdb's version includes in-frame clones alone and lacks a portion of them. The table lists roughly 93,000 clones, roughly 80% of them singletons. Sequences were obtained from peripheral blood. The receptors stem from an elderly woman with acute or convalescent COVID-19.

The chain employs TRBV29-1 and TRBJ2-1, with unresolved D. Between the trimmed V and J ends, which lost 4 bases and 0 bases, there was a span of 7 bases. Germline CDR1 reads SQVTM; CDR2 reads ANQGSEA. CDR3 length: 13 residues. The CDR3 DNA is TGCAGCGTTGGAGGAAACTCCTACAATGAGCAGTTCTTC. Residues: CSVGGNSYNEQFF.

The chain employs TRBV10-1 and TRBJ2-3; D unresolved. The CDR3 is 15 amino acids. Trimming took off 2 bases at V and 3 bases at J, with 12 bases between the two ends. Germline CDR1 reads WNHNN; CDR2 reads SYGVQD (reference sequence). The CDR3 here is CASSEGPRKTDTQYF. The CDR3 region has the DNA TGCGCCAGCAGTGAGGGCCCTAGGAAGACAGATACGCAGTATTTT.

V and J are TRBV25-1 and TRBJ2-7, with 7 bases lining up with TRBD1. The germline CDR1 and CDR2 sequences are MGHDK and SYGVNS. This CDR3 spans 15 amino acids. V gave up 8 bases and J gave up 5 bases; unmatched junction bases: 15. The CDR3 here is CASSAARGTGDEQYF. The CDR3 coding sequence is TGTGCCAGCTCAGCAGCCAGGGGGACCGGCGACGAGCAGTACTTC.

The chain carries TRBV7-2 and TRBJ1-5; D not certain. Germline values: CDR1 SGHTA, CDR2 FQGNSA. There are 15 residues in the CDR3. Trimming cost V 4 bases and J 3 bases, with 13 bases left between them. This chain's CDR3 is CASSSGENPNQPQHF. CDR3 bases: TGTGCCAGCAGCTCCGGGGAAAACCCCAATCAGCCCCAGCATTTT. Together with reference TRBV7-2 and TRBJ1-5, the CDR3 gives the full variable domain: GAGVSQSPSNKVTEKGKDVELRCDPISGHTALYWYRQSLGQGLEFLIYFQGNSAPDKSGLPSDRFSAERTGGSVSTLTIQRTQQEDSAVYLCASSSGENPNQPQHFGDGTRLSIL.

This chain links TRBV2 with TRBJ2-5; 8 positions agree with TRBD2. Germline CDR1 and CDR2: SNHLY and FYNNEI. The CDR3 totals 15 residues. The ends lost 8 bases at V and 5 bases at J; junction bases unmatched: 13. The CDR3 sequence: CASGGASGFVETQYF. The CDR3 nucleotides read TGTGCCAGCGGGGGAGCTAGCGGGTTCGTGGAGACCCAGTACTTC.

The chain links TRBV28 to TRBJ1-1; a possible D gene is TRBD1 (5 bases). This CDR3 has 16 amino acids. CDR1 and CDR2 from the germline V gene are MDHEN and SYDVKM. Trimming removed 3 bases at V and 6 bases at J, with 20 bases between. The CDR3 nucleotides read TGTGCCAGCAGTTTGCGTGGCGTGGGGGGTGATGCTGAAGCTTTCTTT. This codes for CASSLRGVGGDAEAFF.

This clone was detected once. This sequence joins TRBV5-4 and TRBJ2-3; 15 positions match TRBD2. Germline V gene data show CDR1 as SGHNT and CDR2 as YYREEE (reference sequence). V was pared by 3 bases and J by 0 bases, with 8 bases of the junction left unmatched. CDR3 size: 19 residues. The CDR3 loop is CASSSGGLAGGTSTDTQYF. Here the CDR3 DNA reads TGTGCCAGCAGCTCAGGGGGACTAGCGGGGGGTACTAGCACAGATACGCAGTATTTT.

V usage is TRBV7-2 and J usage is TRBJ2-2; a weak D match, TRBD1 (5 bases). This CDR3 is 15 amino acids long. The V and J ends lost 5 bases and 0 bases respectively, with 10 bases between them. Germline V lookup: CDR1 SGHTA, CDR2 FQGNSA. CDR3 sequence: CASSPQGPNTGELFF. CDR3 coding DNA: TGTGCCAGCAGCCCCCAGGGCCCGAACACCGGGGAGCTGTTTTTT.

The chain joins TRBV7-9 to TRBJ2-2; the match to TRBD2 covers 8 bases. Germline V gene data show CDR1 as SEHNR and CDR2 as FQNEAQ (reference sequence). This CDR3 spans 17 amino acids. Trimming removed 5 bases from V and 0 bases from J; junction bases left unmatched: 8. This chain's CDR3 is CASSPGLAGANTGELFF. The CDR3 region has the DNA TGTGCCAGCAGCCCCGGACTAGCTGGCGCGAACACCGGGGAGCTGTTTTTT.

This clone was counted at least ten times. The chain carries TRBV2 and TRBJ2-5; perhaps TRBD2 as D (6 bases). Trimming cost V 2 bases and J 5 bases, with 15 bases left between them. The CDR3 loop spans 15 amino acids. CDR1 and CDR2 (germline): SNHLY, FYNNEI. The CDR3 region has the DNA TGTGCCAGCAGTGAAATCGCGGCAGGGAGGGAGACCCAGTACTTC. Encoded protein: CASSEIAAGRETQYF.

CDR3 coding DNA: TGTGCCAGCAGCTTGGCTGGTGAGGGTGGGAAAGCTTTCTTT. Translated: CASSLAGEGGKAFF. The rearrangement links TRBV5-4 to TRBJ1-1; the D is unclear. CDR3 length: 14 residues. Trimming stripped 0 bases from V and 9 bases from J, with 15 bases between. Germline V gene data show CDR1 as SGHNT and CDR2 as YYREEE (reference sequence).